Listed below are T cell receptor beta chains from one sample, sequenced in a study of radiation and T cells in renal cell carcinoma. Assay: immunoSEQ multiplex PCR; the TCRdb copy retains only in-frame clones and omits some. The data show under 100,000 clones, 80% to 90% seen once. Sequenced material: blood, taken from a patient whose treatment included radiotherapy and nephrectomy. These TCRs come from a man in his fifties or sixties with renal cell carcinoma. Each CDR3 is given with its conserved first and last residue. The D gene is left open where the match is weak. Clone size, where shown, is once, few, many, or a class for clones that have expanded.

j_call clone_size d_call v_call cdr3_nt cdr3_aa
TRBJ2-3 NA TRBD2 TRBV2 TGTGCCAGCAAGACTAGCGGGTTAGGCAACACAGATACGCAGTATTTT CASKTSGLGNTDTQYF
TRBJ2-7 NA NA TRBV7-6 TGTGCCAGCAGCCCTTTGGGGTCAGGGAGAGCTTACGAGCAGTACTTC CASSPLGSGRAYEQYF
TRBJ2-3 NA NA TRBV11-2 TGTGCCAGCAGCCTCGGACTCCTGAAAACAGATACGCAGTATTTT CASSLGLLKTDTQYF
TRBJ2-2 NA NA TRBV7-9 TGTGCCAGCAGCTTAGTTCAGGGCCTGGAGCTGTTTTTT CASSLVQGLELFF
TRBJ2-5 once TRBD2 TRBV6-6 TGTGCCAGCAGTTACGGACTAGCGGTCCAAGAGACCCAGTACTTC CASSYGLAVQETQYF
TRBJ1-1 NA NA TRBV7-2 TGTGCCAGCAGCTTAACAGGGTCGGGCACTGAAGCTTTCTTT CASSLTGSGTEAFF
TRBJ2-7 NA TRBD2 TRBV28 TGTGCCAGCAGTTTAGCGGGAGGGACCTACGAGCAGTACTTC CASSLAGGTYEQYF
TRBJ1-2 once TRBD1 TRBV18 TGTGCCAGCTCACCAACAGGGGGAAACGACTATGGCTACACCTTC CASSPTGGNDYGYTF
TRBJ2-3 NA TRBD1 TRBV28 TGTGCCAGCAGTTCCGGGACAGGATATTTCACAGATACGCAGTATTTT CASSSGTGYFTDTQYF
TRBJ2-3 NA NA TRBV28 TGTGCCAGCCTAAGGGGGGGACAATTGACAGATACGCAGTATTTT CASLRGGQLTDTQYF
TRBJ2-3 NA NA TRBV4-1 TGCGCCAGCAGCCAAGAGACTAGACCAGATACGCAGTATTTT CASSQETRPDTQYF
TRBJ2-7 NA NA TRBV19 TGTGCCAGTAGTATAGATCTAACGTACGAGCAGTACTTC CASSIDLTYEQYF
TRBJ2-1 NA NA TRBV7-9 TGTGCCAGCAGCTTTGGCCGCCCCACTGAGCAGTTCTTC CASSFGRPTEQFF